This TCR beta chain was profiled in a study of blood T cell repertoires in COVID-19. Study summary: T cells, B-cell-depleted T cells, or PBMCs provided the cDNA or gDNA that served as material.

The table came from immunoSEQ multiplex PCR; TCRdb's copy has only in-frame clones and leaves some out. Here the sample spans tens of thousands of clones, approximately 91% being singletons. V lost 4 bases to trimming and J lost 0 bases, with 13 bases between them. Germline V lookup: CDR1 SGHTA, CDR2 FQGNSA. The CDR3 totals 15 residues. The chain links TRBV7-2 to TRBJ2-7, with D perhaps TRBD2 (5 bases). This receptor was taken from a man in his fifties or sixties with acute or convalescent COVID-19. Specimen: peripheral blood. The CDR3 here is CASSYFPGSSYEQYF. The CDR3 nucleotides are TGTGCCAGCAGCTACTTTCCGGGGAGCTCCTACGAGCAGTACTTC.